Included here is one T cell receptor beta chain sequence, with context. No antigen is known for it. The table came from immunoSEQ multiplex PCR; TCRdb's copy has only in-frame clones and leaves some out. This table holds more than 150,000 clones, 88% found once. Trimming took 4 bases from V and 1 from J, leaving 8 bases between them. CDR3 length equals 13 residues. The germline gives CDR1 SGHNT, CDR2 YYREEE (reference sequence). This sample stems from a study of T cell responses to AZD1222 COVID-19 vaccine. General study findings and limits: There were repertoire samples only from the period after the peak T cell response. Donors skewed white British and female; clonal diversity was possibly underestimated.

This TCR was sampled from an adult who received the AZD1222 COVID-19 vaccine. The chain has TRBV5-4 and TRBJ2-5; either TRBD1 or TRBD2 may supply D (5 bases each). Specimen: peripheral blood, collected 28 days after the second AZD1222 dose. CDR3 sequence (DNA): TGTGCCAGCAGCACGGGACGCCAAGAGACCCAGTACTTC. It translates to CASSTGRQETQYF.